This TCR beta chain was captured in a study of cytomegalovirus exposure and HLA in healthy donors (dated by TCRdb to about 2017). About the study as a whole: An earlier analysis of about 530 of the donors reported 276 Gb of sequence data and 95 million to 130 million unique TCR beta sequences obtained from approximately 180 million T cells. Approximately 300 gigabases of sequencing data and 70 million to 95 million unique TCR sequences made up an early release that covered 640 HLA-typed donors. Of the 398 genotyped donors, 75% to 85% were placed in the genetic ancestry cluster associated with self-reported Caucasian donors. The study aimed to test whether cataloging public T cell receptors could reveal signatures of past pathogen exposure. The study used immunosequencing to profile the T cell repertoires of approximately 650 subjects and linked those repertoires to cytomegalovirus serostatus. Along with the approximately 670-subject first cohort, a separate validation cohort of around 120 different subjects was used. To predict cytomegalovirus infection status, the study combined high-throughput TCR immunosequencing, statistical association of individual TCRs with disease status, and machine learning. A later analysis re-examined previously published TCR beta repertoires from over 500 donors and added high-resolution HLA genotyping to investigate patterns of TCR occurrence. Rather than using new phenotypic data, the later analysis identified candidate immune exposures from TCR beta sequences and from how often those sequences occurred across donors. An earlier analysis of about 620 of the donors applied high-throughput TCR beta sequencing to assess whether each TCR beta V gene segment acted as functional or pseudogenic. Donor age, sex, ethnicity and CMV serostatus were compiled together with the repertoire data. A later genetic analysis used genome-wide SNP genotypes for 398 of the 666 donors, treating that subset as a discovery cohort. Every discovery cohort repertoire had been produced on one sequencing platform. Class I and class II HLA loci were covered by the typing at four-digit resolution. Typing coverage differed by locus: A, B, C, DRB1 and DQB1 were typed in roughly 620-640 donors, DQA1 in 500 to 550, DPA1 in 600 to 610, and DPB1 in just under 490. Roughly five DR-DQ haplotypes were handled as single units for association and clustering, since linkage in the cohort was strong. On average, roughly 200,000 unique TCR beta nucleotide sequences were sequenced per donor among roughly 430 genotyped donors of the cohort, with roughly 18% of those sequences being non-productive.

The cohort consisted of hundreds of healthy bone marrow donors. At the time of sampling, all cohort members were nominally healthy, though unrecorded immune exposures were likely present. The donor tested CMV seropositive and was one of the 289 seropositive cohort members. Each donor provided a peripheral blood sample, and peripheral blood mononuclear cells were used for TCR beta sequencing. The Qiagen DNeasy Blood Extraction Kit was used to extract genomic DNA from the blood cell samples. A note on this clone: What this receptor recognizes is not known. Base qualities are not recorded, but no much larger clone differs from it by a single base.

The receptor library was made with the immunoSEQ multiplex PCR assay. A mixture of 60 forward primers for TCR Vbeta segments and 13 reverse primers for TCR Jbeta segments was used in the multiplex PCR. Amplification of the CDR3 region of rearranged TCR beta genes was performed with a multiplex PCR assay on genomic DNA. The Illumina HiSeq System was used to sequence the amplified TCR beta libraries as 87-base-pair reads. The paper's data handling went like this. In a later analysis, tens of millions of unique TCR beta chains were counted across the 500 to 700 repertoires, and about 10 million of these chains were shared by at least two donors. A nearest-neighbor algorithm error-corrected the raw reads and collapsed the reads into unique sequences, merging closely related sequences to remove PCR and sequencing errors. CDR3 sequences were aligned to IMGT reference sequences to assign V, D and J gene segments. For a sequence to be retained, a match of at least six nucleotides was required to both a V gene segment and a J gene segment. Rearrangements were classified as productive when the CDR3 lacked stop codons and remained in frame with V and J, and all other rearrangements were classified as non-productive. CDR3 was defined according to IMGT convention as the region running from the second conserved V-encoded cysteine to the conserved J-encoded phenylalanine. In an earlier analysis of around 570 of the donors, sequences lacking an unambiguous match to a single V gene segment were excluded. An earlier analysis of several hundred of the donors called V segments functional above 56.7% productive rearrangements and segregating when the between-donor standard deviation exceeded 5%. A statistical classification framework was built for diagnosing cytomegalovirus status from the catalog of TCR beta chain sequences. In a later analysis, V and J genes were assigned by comparing TCR nucleotide sequences against IMGT/GENE-DB human TR gene sequences. In a later analysis, CDR3 sequences and most-parsimonious VDJ recombination scenarios were assigned using the TCRdist pipeline. In a later analysis, every TCR beta chain was defined by the combination of its CDR3 amino acid sequence and its V-gene family, and reads without a unique V-gene family were dropped. A later analysis removed 592 highly shared, low-generation-probability nucleotide sequences to deal with suspected cross-contamination and a sequencing artifact. For each public chain, a later analysis derived a clonal expansion index from normalized ranks of inferred template counts within each repertoire. A later analysis computed generation probabilities with a VDJ recombination model fitted to out-of-frame rearrangements, and checked the results against IGoR. In a later analysis, hypergeometric tests were used to score TCR-TCR, TCR-HLA and TCR-CMV co-occurrence, with a repertoire-size bias correction applied to TCR pairs. To estimate false discovery rates, a later analysis permuted the HLA or CMV assignments 20 times. In a later analysis, co-occurring TCRs were grouped with DBSCAN, and TCRdist sequence similarity was added when clustering was performed within HLA-allele-positive subsets. Repertoires with fewer than 30,000 or more than 120,000 public chains, plus five repertoires with anomalous nucleotide sharing, were excluded from co-occurrence clustering. TCRdb provides this immuneACCESS table in a form limited to in-frame rearrangements. Some clones are lacking; in checked studies, under half of them reflect an unresolved V gene, and why the rest are absent is not known. That table furnishes V, J and clone size, whereas the DNA furnished D and trimming. The sample table contains approximately 150,000 clones; only one count was recorded for roughly four fifths of them. The top ten constitute about 4% of the sample.

The investigation overall reported the following: Specific HLA alleles were associated with 16,951 TCR beta sequences at a false discovery rate of 0.05 in a later analysis. Linkage disequilibrium might explain the correlated functional status among segregating V segments, but an unknown experimental factor could not be excluded. The classifier was reported to diagnose cytomegalovirus status with high specificity and sensitivity in both the original and validation cohorts. It was suggested by the authors that the approach could potentially be generalized to other disease states and immunological phenotypes. The earlier analysis of about 600 of the donors excluded approximately 17 rarely observed V segments, including chromosome 9 orphons, because counts were too low. In vitro tests confirmed that a few of the cytomegalovirus-associated TCR beta chains recognize cytomegalovirus antigens. A further reported finding was that TCR beta sequences accurately predicted the HLA-A and HLA-B alleles for most subjects in the first cohort. A total of 164 TCR beta chains were listed by the study as associated with cytomegalovirus. A later genetic analysis associated a missense DCLRE1C variant with V-gene and J-gene trimming of TCR beta chains, and an independent cohort replicated the association. A cluster of highly shared sequence variants was judged likely to represent a technical artifact of the sequencing pipeline. Sequencing depth was assumed to be roughly uniform across donors in the presence/absence analyses, though that assumption may not hold. In a later analysis, TCR association rates were found to vary across HLA loci, with the most associated TCRs seen for DRB1 alleles and the fewest for HLA-C alleles. The only immune exposure information available for the cohort was CMV serostatus. When HLA alleles, especially DR and DQ, strongly co-occurred, TCR associations were difficult to assign to individual alleles. While some public TCRs were present in many individuals, most TCR sequences turned up only very rarely across donors. In a later genetic analysis, fewer N-insertions in productive TCRs were reported among donors in an Asian-associated ancestry cluster than the roughly 700-donor mean. In a later analysis, HLA-associated TCR beta chains were found to be more clonally expanded and to have lower generation probabilities than equally common non-associated chains. Some IMGT-functional V segments, including TRBV6-2 and TRBV6-3, could not be told apart with the 87-base-pair reads, so those segments were excluded. This cohort had only TCR beta chains sequenced, and the lack of alpha or paired-chain data limited which features could be detected. Because HLA typing was unavailable for some donors at each locus, only the typed subset was used in association tests. Broadly in line with IMGT annotations, most TCR beta V segments showed up in productive rearrangements about 87% or about 30% of the time in an earlier analysis of under 700 of the donors. Several of the top co-occurrence clusters appeared to be linked to parvovirus B19, influenza, CMV and Epstein-Barr virus, according to a later analysis. According to a later analysis, most CMV-associated TCR beta chains appeared to be HLA-restricted, and the HLA associations seemed to be driven largely by CMV exposure.

Trimming takes 1 base from V and 1 base from J, and the germline ends sit 8 bases apart. From the cysteine through the phenylalanine, the CDR3 covers 14 amino acids. CDR3 DNA is the only sequence kept; it has 42 bases, read in frame from the first base. The receptor comes from a man aged 50-60 years in good health and CMV-seropositive. The sequence is built from TRBV5-3 and TRBJ1-2; there is no confident call for the D gene. TRBV5-3 is treated as an ORF (open reading frame) with a function not yet certain. Input material: PBMCs. The CDR3 loop reads CARSLYRYNYGYTF. The DNA is as follows: TGTGCCAGAAGCTTGTACAGATATAACTATGGCTACACCTTC.